This T cell receptor (beta chain) is from a study of CD8 T cells in ankylosing spondylitis. This clonotype was recorded a few times. A single record per CDR3 protein comes from TCRdb applying MiXCR to the 5' RACE reads. The sample holds 290,000 or so distinct CDR3 sequences, roughly 20% seen once. The sample was blood, either unsorted or a sorted T cell fraction (not recorded which). This TCR was sampled from a female donor with ankylosing spondylitis or in good health (not recorded which).

Here the CDR3 DNA reads TGCGCCAGCAGCCATCACCGGGACAGGGCCTACGAGCAGTACTTC. It yields the protein CASSHHRDRAYEQYF. The rearrangement uses TRBV4-3 and TRBJ2-7; 9 bases fit TRBD1. The germline gives CDR1 LGHNA, CDR2 YSLEER. This CDR3 contains 15 residues. J gave up 2 bases and V 3 bases, and 5 bases lay outside the gene matches.